The rows below give T cell receptor beta chains drawn from one sample of a study of blood T cell repertoires in COVID-19. TCRdb keeps only in-frame clones here, not all; method: immunoSEQ multiplex PCR. Of about 75,000 clones in the sample, around 88% were seen once. The source material was peripheral blood. The receptors derive from an older woman with acute or convalescent COVID-19. The CDR3 runs from the conserved cysteine through the conserved F or W. A D gene is named only where the DNA matches it firmly. Clone size is shown for a subset of rows, as once, few, many or a class of expanded clone.

clone_size	j_call	d_call	v_call	cdr3_aa	cdr3_nt
NA	TRBJ1-6	NA	TRBV2	CATFLEVGSPLHF	TGTGCCACCTTTTTAGAGGTGGGTTCACCCCTCCACTTT
NA	TRBJ1-4	TRBD1	TRBV13	CASSSTRTGDYPANEKLFF	TGTGCCAGCAGCTCTACACGGACAGGGGACTACCCTGCTAATGAAAAACTGTTTTTT
NA	TRBJ2-1	TRBD1	TRBV27	CASSPGTGGGNEQFF	TGTGCCAGCAGCCCCGGGACAGGGGGTGGCAATGAGCAGTTCTTC
NA	TRBJ1-5	NA	TRBV4-1	CASSLFSNQPQHF	TGCGCCAGCAGCCTCTTTAGCAATCAGCCCCAGCATTTT
once	TRBJ2-1	TRBD2	TRBV24-1	CATSESGTSDEQFF	TGTGCCACCAGTGAATCCGGGACTAGTGATGAGCAGTTCTTC
NA	TRBJ1-5	TRBD1	TRBV2	CASSAGQGVGPQHF	TGTGCCAGCAGTGCGGGACAGGGGGTAGGGCCCCAGCATTTT
NA	TRBJ2-7	NA	TRBV28	CASEGTSSYEQYF	TGTGCCAGCGAAGGGACTTCCTCCTACGAGCAGTACTTC
few	TRBJ1-2	NA	TRBV10-1	CASLGGAGYGYTF	TGCGCCAGCTTGGGGGGGGCTGGGTATGGCTACACCTTC
few	TRBJ1-4	NA	TRBV5-1	CASSLAAGRGEKLFF	TGCGCCAGCAGCTTGGCCGCAGGGCGAGGAGAAAAACTGTTTTTT
once	TRBJ1-6	NA	TRBV28	CASSLIVQADPNSPLHF	TGTGCCAGCAGTTTAATCGTCCAGGCTGACCCGAATTCACCCCTCCACTTT
once	TRBJ1-2	TRBD1	TRBV30	CASGTGSVYGYTF	TGTGCCTCCGGGACAGGGAGTGTCTATGGCTACACCTTC
NA	TRBJ2-7	NA	TRBV27	CASSLINSPYEQYF	TGTGCCAGCAGTTTAATAAACAGCCCTTACGAGCAGTACTTC
NA	TRBJ2-4	TRBD2	TRBV3-1/TRBV3-2	CASSPGLAAKNIQYF	TGTGCCAGCAGTCCAGGACTAGCGGCCAAAAACATTCAGTACTTC
NA	TRBJ1-2	NA	TRBV28	CASSDSGTLFYGYTF	TGTGCCAGCAGCGACTCCGGGACACTTTTCTATGGCTACACCTTC
NA	TRBJ2-7	NA	TRBV6-5	CASSYSGRGYEQYF	TGTGCCAGCAGTTACTCCGGCAGGGGTTACGAGCAGTACTTC
once	TRBJ2-1	TRBD2	TRBV9	CASSPGLVNENEQFF	TGTGCCAGCAGCCCCGGACTAGTTAATGAGAATGAGCAGTTCTTC
NA	TRBJ2-1	NA	TRBV30	CAWRVRSGHEQFF	TGTGCCTGGAGAGTGCGCAGCGGCCATGAGCAGTTCTTC
NA	TRBJ2-2	TRBD1	TRBV2	CASTGQGRTGELFF	TGTGCCAGTACTGGACAGGGGAGAACCGGGGAGCTGTTTTTT
NA	TRBJ1-3	TRBD1	TRBV19	CASTPMWATGGKDTIYF	TGTGCCAGTACCCCCATGTGGGCGACAGGGGGCAAGGACACCATATATTTT
NA	TRBJ2-5	TRBD2	TRBV18	CASSRSSSGRVQETQYF	TGTGCCAGCTCACGCTCGAGTAGCGGGAGGGTACAAGAGACCCAGTACTTC
NA	TRBJ2-1	TRBD2	TRBV2	CASSERLAGGREQFF	TGTGCCAGCAGTGAGAGGCTAGCGGGGGGGCGGGAGCAGTTCTTC
NA	TRBJ2-7	NA	TRBV7-9	CASSPQGPMNF	TGTGCCAGCAGCCCTCAGGGCCCCATGAACTTC
NA	TRBJ1-2	NA	TRBV30	CAWRQGYYGYTF	TGTGCCTGGAGGCAGGGATACTATGGCTACACCTTC
NA	TRBJ2-1	TRBD1	TRBV6-5	CASSRDSGIDNEQFF	TGTGCCAGCAGTCGGGACAGCGGTATTGACAATGAGCAGTTCTTC
NA	TRBJ1-5	TRBD1	TRBV2	CASSAQGVYSNQPQHF	TGTGCCAGCAGTGCCCAGGGGGTTTATAGCAATCAGCCCCAGCATTTT
NA	TRBJ1-5	NA	TRBV6-1	CASSASGSHSNQPQHF	TGTGCCAGCAGTGCCTCGGGGTCCCATAGCAATCAGCCCCAGCATTTT
NA	TRBJ1-4	NA	TRBV19	CASSGGGAAREKLFF	TGTGCCAGTAGTGGAGGAGGGGCGGCCCGGGAAAAACTGTTTTTT
once	TRBJ1-5	TRBD1	TRBV2	CASDLQGAWPQHF	TGTGCCAGCGACCTCCAGGGGGCATGGCCCCAGCATTTT
NA	TRBJ2-7	TRBD2	TRBV3-1/TRBV3-2	CASSQEVREGKQYF	TGTGCCAGCAGCCAAGAGGTGCGGGAGGGGAAGCAGTACTTC
NA	TRBJ1-4	NA	TRBV18	CASSRARNEKLFF	TGTGCCAGCTCACGGGCCCGTAATGAAAAACTGTTTTTT
once	TRBJ2-1	TRBD2	TRBV29-1	CSVSSGGAYNEQFF	TGCAGCGTATCTAGCGGGGGGGCATACAATGAGCAGTTCTTC
NA	TRBJ1-6	NA	TRBV6-5	CASSYSRGSNSPLHF	TGTGCCAGCAGTTACTCACGGGGGAGTAATTCACCCCTCCACTTT
NA	TRBJ1-1	NA	TRBV10-3	CAISERGSDTEAFF	TGTGCCATCAGTGAAAGGGGAAGCGACACTGAAGCTTTCTTT
NA	TRBJ2-1	TRBD1	TRBV7-2	CASRFTGGTKEQFF	TGTGCCAGCAGATTTACAGGGGGAACTAAGGAGCAGTTCTTC
NA	TRBJ2-7	TRBD1	TRBV19	CASSIRDSSYEQYF	TGTGCCAGTAGTATCCGGGACAGCTCCTACGAGCAGTACTTC
NA	TRBJ1-3	TRBD1	TRBV6-5	CASSRRQGAGNTIYF	TGTGCCAGCAGTAGACGACAGGGGGCCGGTAACACCATATATTTT
NA	TRBJ1-2	NA	TRBV13	CASSLDPRGGYTF	TGTGCCAGCAGCTTAGACCCCCGAGGCGGCTACACCTTC
NA	TRBJ2-3	NA	TRBV19	CASSPSTDTQYF	TGTGCCAGTAGTCCTAGCACAGATACGCAGTATTTT
NA	TRBJ1-2	NA	TRBV11-2	CASSLGLGANYGYTF	TGTGCCAGCAGCTTAGGCTTAGGGGCTAACTATGGCTACACCTTC
NA	TRBJ2-1	TRBD2	TRBV11-2	CASSLKAGVYNEQFF	TGTGCCAGCAGCTTAAAGGCGGGAGTCTACAATGAGCAGTTCTTC
NA	TRBJ2-6	NA	TRBV5-1	CASSLVAGTGANVLTF	TGCGCCAGCAGCTTGGTGGCGGGGACTGGGGCCAACGTCCTGACTTTC
NA	TRBJ1-6	NA	TRBV10-3	CAISLGQARDNSPLHF	TGTGCCATCAGTCTCGGTCAGGCCAGAGATAATTCACCCCTCCACTTT
NA	TRBJ2-7	TRBD1	TRBV6-5	CASSDRTGPYEQYF	TGTGCCAGCAGCGACAGGACAGGGCCCTACGAGCAGTACTTC
NA	TRBJ1-2	NA	TRBV4-1	CASSQEFRDRGYGYTF	TGCGCCAGCAGCCAAGAGTTTAGAGACAGAGGCTATGGCTACACCTTC
NA	TRBJ1-1	TRBD1	TRBV30	CAWTGTGGWAFF	TGTGCCTGGACGGGGACAGGGGGTTGGGCTTTCTTT
NA	TRBJ1-2	NA	TRBV28	CASSQTGPLGYTF	TGTGCCAGCAGTCAGACAGGCCCTCTAGGCTACACCTTC